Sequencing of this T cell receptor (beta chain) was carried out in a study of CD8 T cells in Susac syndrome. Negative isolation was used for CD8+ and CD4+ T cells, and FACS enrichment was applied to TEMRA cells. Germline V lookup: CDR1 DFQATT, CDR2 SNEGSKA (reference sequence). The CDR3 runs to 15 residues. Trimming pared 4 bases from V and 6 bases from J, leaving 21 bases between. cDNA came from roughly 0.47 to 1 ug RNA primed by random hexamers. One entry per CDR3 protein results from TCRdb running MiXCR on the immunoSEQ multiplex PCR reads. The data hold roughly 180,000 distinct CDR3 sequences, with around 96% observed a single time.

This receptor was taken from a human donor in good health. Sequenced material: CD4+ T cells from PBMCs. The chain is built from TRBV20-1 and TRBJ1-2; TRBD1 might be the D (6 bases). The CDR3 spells CSATSLGGRFHGYTF. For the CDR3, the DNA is TGCAGTGCTACATCCCTCGGGGGGCGGTTTCATGGCTACACCTTC.